A selection of T cell receptor beta chains follows, all from one sample in a study of blood T cells in healthy people across ages. One entry per CDR3 protein results from TCRdb running MiXCR on the 5' RACE reads. The sample lists roughly 800,000 distinct CDR3 sequences; under 40% were seen once. Sequencing was performed on blood. These receptors were obtained from a man aged 18 to 35 in good health. Both conserved end residues are part of each CDR3. Each record gives: V gene, CDR3 protein.

>TRBV12-3/TRBV12-4
CASSFSRVSADTQYF
>TRBV5-1
CASRRGQASGNADTQYF
>TRBV10-3
CAIRGDRRYTEAFF
>TRBV6-2/TRBV6-3
CASSQQYRDRLTDTQYF
>TRBV7-2
CASSLALRSRGPPYEQYF
>TRBV9
CASSEGPSRGQETQYF
>TRBV9
CASSVGGSQETQYF
>TRBV5-1
CASSVGWGNEQFF
>TRBV7-2
CASSTQKGQPQHF
>TRBV29-1
CSVSPKVVVAEAFF
>TRBV9
CASSADTSSYNEQFF